This T cell receptor (beta chain) was recovered during a study of sequential checkpoint blockade in melanoma (dated 2019 in TCRdb). Describing the broader study: In a 1:1 randomization, patients received either first-line nivolumab then ipilimumab (arm A) or ipilimumab then nivolumab (arm B). Maintenance nivolumab came after each of the two trial sequences. DNA from around 84 pretreatment melanoma tumor samples was subjected to TCRbeta immunosequencing. About 24 patients had matched tumor biopsies taken before treatment and at week 13, after single-agent nivolumab (arm A) or ipilimumab (arm B). Approximately 80% of the matched pre- and post-treatment tumor biopsy pairs came from the same lesion.

TCRbeta CDR3 regions were immunosequenced from genomic DNA with the immunoSEQ Assay. Before high-throughput sequencing, genomic DNA was amplified using bias-controlled multiplex PCR. Per the original workflow: To quantify the absolute abundance of each unique TCRbeta CDR3 region, the sequences were collapsed and filtered. Clonality, defined as 1 minus Pielou's evenness, was calculated using only productive rearrangements. Tumor T-cell fraction was computed by normalizing TCRbeta template counts to usable DNA, estimated from several housekeeping genes. Clones with significantly greater frequencies in on-treatment versus baseline samples were identified using a previously published method. TCRdb provides this immuneACCESS table in a form limited to in-frame rearrangements. Some clones are lacking; in checked studies, under half of them reflect an unresolved V gene, and why the rest are absent is not known. V, J and clone size are those of that table, while D and trimming were read from the DNA. Present in this sample are 35,000 to 40,000 clones, roughly a third of which were seen just once. Of the sample, 1.5% to 2% is held by the ten largest clones.

The CDR3 covers 15 residues, taking in both the cysteine and the phenylalanine. The kept DNA is CDR3 alone, 45 bases in frame from the first base. V sheds 0 bases and J sheds 1 base, leaving 9 bases between their ends. According to the germline V gene (reference sequence), CDR1 reads GTSNPN and CDR2 reads SVGIG. This clone came up a few times. Which antigen it targets is not known. Base qualities were left out, and no much larger clone turns up one base away. Summary of the overall study and its limitations: In the nivolumab-first arm (arm A), pretreatment tumor TIL clonality was associated with response (P = .04). Tumor T-cell fraction and clonality were correlated with PD-L1 staining and CD8+ T-cell counts, but not with mutational load. Patients whose tumor T-cell fraction and clonality increased by week 13 were about 30 times more likely to achieve clinical benefit. Small sample sizes and reduced statistical power limited the within-arm analyses of tumor T-cell fraction. The response-prediction model combining TCR metrics and mutation burden needs validation in larger, independent patient cohorts.

The treatment or condition label, read with the paper, signifies: randomized to nivolumab then ipilimumab (arm A) or the reverse (arm B). No trial patient had received prior DNA-damaging chemotherapy. The samples were obtained from melanoma patients enrolled in CheckMate 064, an open-label, randomized phase II trial testing sequential checkpoint blockade. Tumor TCR sequencing used genomic DNA from formalin-fixed paraffin-embedded (FFPE) tissue samples. The rearranged segments are TRBV30 and TRBJ1-4; 5 matching bases give a weak D call of TRBD1. The receptor was derived from a human donor with melanoma. This material consisted of tumor tissue (inferred from file names), taken from a patient given nivolumab and ipilimumab in sequence. The DNA reads as follows: TGTGCCTGGAGTGTATCGGGGGAAACTAATGAAAAACTGTTTTTT. The encoded protein is CAWSVSGETNEKLFF.